Below are 16 T cell receptor beta chains sequenced from a single sample in a study of metastatic and nonmetastatic thyroid tumors. Thyroid surgery took place with no prior treatment in any patient. TCRdb reanalyzed the PCR reads with MiXCR. The sample shows tens of thousands of clones, roughly 4.1% of them seen only once. Sequencing was carried out using blood. Receptors were obtained from a female donor with papillary thyroid cancer or a benign thyroid nodule (not recorded which). Some clones in this sample may be carry-over from other donors' samples.

Concerning this clone itself: A junction end diverges from the germline sequence, so it may reflect a read error. The chain joins TRBV6-2 or TRBV6-3 to TRBJ2-7; 10 bases agree with TRBD2. The germline V gene encodes CDR1 MNHEY and CDR2 SVGEGT. This CDR3 is 13 amino acids long. The CDR3 bases are TGTGCCAGCCCGGGGACTAGCGTGGACGAGCAGTGCTTC. As protein: CASPGTSVDEQCF.

This clone was observed many times. The chain recombines TRBV13 with TRBJ1-6; D not certain. CDR1 is PRHDT and CDR2 is FYEKMQ in the germline V gene (reference sequence). Trimming shortened V by 5 bases and J by 15 bases, and 14 bases separated the two germline ends. The CDR3 totals 12 residues. The chain's CDR3 is CASSPDTSVLHF. The CDR3 coding sequence is TGTGCCAGCAGCCCAGACACGTCGGTCCTCCACTTT.

This clone was counted many times. The rearrangement joins TRBV24-1 to TRBJ1-2; tentatively, D is TRBD1 (5 bases). The V gene lost 2 bases and the J gene lost 6 bases, with 15 bases spanning the gap. This CDR3 has 15 residues. Per germline, CDR1 KGHDR and CDR2 SFDVKD. CDR3: CATSDSAGVRNGYTF. The DNA for the CDR3 is TGTGCCACCAGTGATTCGGCGGGGGTTAGGAATGGCTACACCTTC.

This clone was picked up many times. J is TRBJ2-7 and V is TRBV7-2; D is uncertain. Trimming took 0 bases from V and 4 from J, leaving 13 bases between them. This CDR3 is 15 amino acids long. From germline, CDR1 is SGHTA and CDR2 FQGNSA. DNA for the CDR3: TGTGCCAGCAGCTTAGCTGGTGCTATGGCTTACGAGCAGTACTTC. This gives the protein CASSLAGAMAYEQYF.

This clone was counted ten times or more. The chain recombines TRBV5-1 with TRBJ2-1; no clear D gene. Looked up from germline, CDR1 is SGHRS and CDR2 is YFSETQ. The CDR3 is 16 amino acids. The V and J ends lost 0 bases and 9 bases respectively, with 19 bases between them. The CDR3 sequence: CASSLAATPPPAEQFF. CDR3 nucleotide sequence: TGCGCCAGCAGCTTGGCGGCGACTCCGCCTCCGGCTGAGCAGTTCTTC.

This clone was found a few times. This chain connects TRBV3-1 to TRBJ1-5, with 11 bases fitting TRBD1. Unmatched junction bases numbered 3, after V lost 7 bases and J lost 4 bases. In germline, CDR1 is LGHDT, CDR2 YNNKEL (reference sequence). This CDR3 region has 14 residues. The CDR3 sequence: CASIGTGGNQPQHF. CDR3 sequence (DNA): TGTGCCAGCATCGGGACAGGGGGGAATCAGCCCCAGCATTTT.

This clone was observed many times. V is TRBV19 and J is TRBJ2-5; D remains ambiguous. Trimming took 3 bases from V and 4 from J, leaving 3 bases between them. This CDR3 comprises 11 residues. From germline, CDR1 is LNHDA and CDR2 SQIVND (reference sequence). CDR3 DNA: TGTGCCAGTAGTATTACAGAGACCCAGTACTTC. This gives the protein CASSITETQYF.

This clone occurred many times. The V and J genes are TRBV12-3 or TRBV12-4 and TRBJ2-1; 12 nucleotides line up with TRBD2. The CDR3 loop spans 14 amino acids. The junction had 11 bases not matched to a gene; V was cut back by 4 bases and J by 16 bases. As DNA, the CDR3 is TGTGCCAGCAGTTCAACTAGCGGGAGGTTCCAACCCTTCTTC. Its translation is CASSSTSGRFQPFF.

The CDR3, as DNA: TGTGCCACCATCACATGGGGCTCCTACGAGCAGTACTTC. It encodes CATITWGSYEQYF. The chain is built from TRBV24-1 and TRBJ2-7; D not resolved. Between the trimmed V and J ends, which lost 8 bases and 0 bases, there was a span of 10 bases. Per the germline V gene, CDR1 is KGHDR and CDR2 is SFDVKD. The length of the CDR3 is 13 residues.

This clone was counted ten times or more. This chain links TRBV6-1 with TRBJ2-3, with 11 bases fitting TRBD1. The length of the CDR3 is 15 residues. V shed 3 bases and J 5 bases; nucleotides not matched to a gene: 4. Germline V gene sequence: CDR1 MNHNS, CDR2 SASEGT. CDR3 protein: CASSEWGQGEDTQYF. The CDR3 DNA reads as TGTGCCAGCAGTGAGTGGGGACAGGGGGAAGATACGCAGTATTTT.

This clone has a count of ten or more. The chain links TRBV6-1 to TRBJ1-2; no reliable D call. V lost 5 bases to trimming and J lost 8 bases, with 15 bases between them. Germline lookup yields CDR1 MNHNS and CDR2 SASEGT. The CDR3 sequence is 13 residues long. CDR3 nucleotide sequence: TGTGCCAGCAGTTCTCTCCCTGCTATAGGCTACACCTTC. Translation gives CASSSLPAIGYTF.

This clone has a handful of counts. One end of the junction fails to match germline, which may point to a read error. The V gene is TRBV15, the J gene TRBJ1-6, with D possibly being TRBD1 (5 bases). CDR1 LNHNV and CDR2 YYDKDF come from the germline V gene (reference sequence). This CDR3 region has 15 residues. CDR3 in DNA: TGTGCCACCATCAGAGATAAAGGGGCCGATGAGGCCCTCCACTTT. Its protein is CATIRDKGADEALHF. Looking up the rest from reference TRBV15 and TRBJ1-6 gives the full variable domain: DAMVIQNPRYQVTQFGKPVTLSCSQTLNHNVMYWYQQKSSQAPKLLFHYYDKDFNNEADTPDNFQSRRPNTSFCFLDIRSPGLGDTAMYLCATIRDKGADEALHFGNGTRLTVT.

This clone was counted at least ten times. In DNA, the CDR3 is TGTGCCAGTAGGTCCCTCGTGTTCACGGGGGGCGCGGGCGGGGCCAACAATGAGCAGTTCTTC. The encoded protein is CASRSLVFTGGAGGANNEQFF. This sequence joins TRBV19 and TRBJ2-1, with D possibly matching TRBD2 (7 bases). V was pared by 6 bases and J by 5 bases, with 35 bases between. The CDR3 runs 21 residues. The germline V gene has CDR1 LNHDA and CDR2 SQIVND (reference sequence). The complete variable domain, with remaining parts taken from reference TRBV19 and TRBJ2-1, reads DGGITQSPKYLFRKEGQNVTLSCEQNLNHDAMYWYRQDPGQGLRLIYYSQIVNDFQKGDIAEGYSVSREKKESFPLTVTSAQKNPTAFYLCASRSLVFTGGAGGANNEQFFGPGTRLTVL.

This clone was observed many times. For the CDR3, the DNA is TGTGCCAGCAGCTTAGATCTTTACTATCGAAGCGGGGAGCTGTTTTTT. Amino acid sequence: CASSLDLYYRSGELFF. The chain couples TRBV11-3 to TRBJ2-2; no definite D call. V lost 0 bases and J 7 bases, leaving 15 bases between the germline ends. CDR1 and CDR2 (germline): SGHNT, YENEEA. This CDR3 spans 16 amino acids.

This clone has a count of ten or more. The V and J genes are TRBV7-9 and TRBJ2-7; no clear D. The V end lost 1 base, the J end lost 2 bases, and 6 bases lay between the germline ends. From germline, CDR1 is SEHNR and CDR2 FQNEAQ (reference sequence). The CDR3 spans 13 residues. The chain's CDR3 is CASSLVGTYEQYF. The CDR3 DNA reads TGTGCCAGCAGCTTAGTTGGGACCTACGAGCAGTACTTC. The whole variable domain, filled in from reference TRBV7-9 and TRBJ2-7, reads DTGVSQNPRHKITKRGQNVTFRCDPISEHNRLYWYRQTLGQGPEFLTYFQNEAQLEKSRLLSDRFSAERPKGSFSTLEIQRTEQGDSAMYLCASSLVGTYEQYFGPGTRLTVT.

Ten or more counts support this clone. The chain employs TRBV3-1 and TRBJ1-1; D gene unclear. Germline-derived CDR1 and CDR2 are LGHDT and YNNKEL (reference sequence). The length of the CDR3 is 11 residues. V shed 1 base and J shed 9 bases, with 6 bases lying between them. The CDR3 protein is CASSQGEKAFF. Here the CDR3 DNA reads TGTGCCAGCAGCCAAGGGGAGAAAGCTTTCTTT.